Given below is one T cell receptor beta chain in context. Its specificity is unknown. Germline values: CDR1 LNHDA, CDR2 SQIVND (reference sequence). Trimming removed 7 bases at V and 2 bases at J, with 17 bases between. CDR3 length equals 15 residues. The source of the sample is a study of immune cell composition in non-small cell lung cancer. The overall study: Most cases were lung adenocarcinoma or squamous cell carcinoma.

Using immunoSEQ multiplex PCR, the repertoire was profiled, and TCRdb retains in-frame clones only, with some absent. The sample records over 4,000 clones, 70% to 90% being singletons. Study outcomes and limitations: It was not proven that tumour-reactive clones equal dominant tumour-associated clones. Lung squamous cell carcinoma tumours had significantly higher top 10 clone scores and productive clonality than lung adenocarcinoma. Squamous carcinomas (approximately 80%) more often had tumour-associated clones >0.5% than adenocarcinomas (33%).

The chain employs TRBV19 and TRBJ1-2, with D perhaps TRBD1 (5 bases). The TCR originated in a human donor with non-small cell lung cancer. Sequenced sample: lung tumor tissue. CDR3 nucleotide sequence: TGTGCCAGTATGGAAGACAGACCGTCAAACTATGGCTACACCTTC. This sequence encodes CASMEDRPSNYGYTF.